These 14 T cell receptor beta chains were all obtained from the same sample, sequenced in a study of shared clonotypes between healthy human individuals (dated by TCRdb to 2020 to 2021). Receptor libraries were prepared by the immunoSEQ multiplex PCR assay. The clones in this table, taken by TCRdb from immuneACCESS, are in-frame only. Not every clone is retained; where verified, under half of the shortfall comes from an unresolved V gene, and the cause of the rest is unknown. The sample contains roughly 2.1 million clones, roughly 91% of them found a single time. Together, the top ten hold roughly 1.8% of the sample. CD8 naive samples were CD45RO-negative cells positively selected for CCR7, giving a CD45RA+CCR7+ population that excluded TemRA cells. Sequencing used naive CD8+ T cells from PBMCs. According to the study, the label for this sample's cell subset or site signals: CD45RA+CCR7+. The receptors come from a man between 18 and 35 years old in good health. Some clones in this sample may be carry-over from other donors' samples.

J is TRBJ2-7 and V is TRBV2; no clear D gene. CDR3 length: 13 residues. Trimming took 3 bases from V and 3 from J, leaving 9 bases between them. Per germline, CDR1 SNHLY and CDR2 FYNNEI. CDR3 sequence (DNA): TGTGCCAGCAGTGATTCTCGGGTCTACGAGCAGTACTTC. Translation gives CASSDSRVYEQYF.

The genes are TRBV20-1 and TRBJ2-7; D uncertain. CDR1 and CDR2 from the germline V gene are DFQATT and SNEGSKA (reference sequence). The germline V and J ends were trimmed by 3 bases and 3 bases, with 6 bases remaining between them. The CDR3 spans 11 residues. The DNA of the CDR3 is TGCAGTGCTAGCAGCAACTACGAGCAGTACTTC. This translates into CSASSNYEQYF.

Remarks on this clone: This same CDR3 is encoded by further DNA sequences in the sample. The chain combines TRBV9 with TRBJ2-1; TRBD2 aligns across 8 bases. V shed 0 bases, J shed 8 bases, and the junction held 10 bases outside the gene matches. The CDR3 is made up of 16 amino acids. CDR1 and CDR2 (germline): SGDLS, YYNGEE. The CDR3 protein is CASSVALAGGFDEQFF. For the CDR3, the DNA is TGTGCCAGCAGCGTAGCCCTGGCGGGAGGTTTCGATGAGCAGTTCTTC.

Of note for this clone: This sample also contains other DNA sequences that code for the same CDR3. The V call is TRBV29-1, the J call TRBJ2-7; no definite D call. Per the germline V gene, CDR1 is SQVTM and CDR2 is ANQGSEA. Trimming removed 4 bases from V and 2 bases from J, with 3 bases in between. The CDR3 is made up of 10 amino acids. CDR3 protein: CSVGAYEQYF. The CDR3 DNA follows: TGCAGCGTTGGGGCCTACGAGCAGTACTTC.

The chain recombines TRBV5-4 with TRBJ1-3, with a possible D match to TRBD1 (5 bases). Trimming removed 3 bases at V and 0 bases at J, with 13 bases between. Germline V lookup: CDR1 SGHNT, CDR2 YYREEE (reference sequence). The CDR3 contains 16 residues. CDR3 residues: CASSYGRGTSGNTIYF. In DNA form, the CDR3 reads TGTGCCAGCAGCTACGGTCGAGGGACCTCTGGAAACACCATATATTTT.

The chain is built from TRBV10-1 and TRBJ2-5; D ambiguous. This CDR3 is built from 16 residues. V was clipped by 2 bases and J by 1 base, with 14 bases between them. Germline V gene data show CDR1 as WNHNN and CDR2 as SYGVQD (reference sequence). The CDR3 here is CASSERPTRTQETQYF. The CDR3 nucleotides read TGCGCCAGCAGTGAGAGGCCTACGCGGACCCAAGAGACCCAGTACTTC.

The V call is TRBV29-1, the J call TRBJ2-3; 7 bases fit TRBD2. Germline V CDR1 and CDR2: SQVTM, ANQGSEA. V gave up 4 bases and J gave up 0 bases; unmatched junction bases: 4. The CDR3 is made up of 14 amino acids. The CDR3 protein is CSVGNSGSTDTQYF. In DNA, the CDR3 is TGCAGCGTTGGTAATAGCGGGAGCACAGATACGCAGTATTTT.

The V gene is TRBV15, the J gene TRBJ2-3; the match to TRBD1 covers 10 bases. With 1 base clipped from V and 3 bases from J, the junction kept 1 base outside the gene matches. Germline V gene lookup returns CDR1 LNHNV and CDR2 YYDKDF (reference sequence). This CDR3 region has 15 residues. The CDR3 coding sequence is TGTGCCACCAGCAGAGGGGGACAGGGGACAGATACGCAGTATTTT. Protein: CATSRGGQGTDTQYF.

This clone was seen once. The rearrangement links TRBV7-9 to TRBJ2-5, with no clear D. V was trimmed by 5 bases and J by 3 bases, leaving 10 bases between them. CDR1 is SEHNR, CDR2 FQNEAQ, per germline (reference sequence). This CDR3 spans 13 amino acids. Here the CDR3 DNA reads TGTGCCAGCAGCCCCGCCATGGAAGAGACCCAGTACTTC. Protein sequence: CASSPAMEETQYF. The full variable domain, its missing parts supplied by reference TRBV7-9 and TRBJ2-5, is DTGVSQNPRHKITKRGQNVTFRCDPISEHNRLYWYRQTLGQGPEFLTYFQNEAQLEKSRLLSDRFSAERPKGSFSTLEIQRTEQGDSAMYLCASSPAMEETQYFGPGTRLLVL.

This chain uses TRBV2 with TRBJ2-7, with 11 bases matching TRBD2. Germline CDR1 and CDR2: SNHLY and FYNNEI. V dropped 2 bases and J dropped 2; count of bases not matched to a gene: 5. There are 16 residues in the CDR3. The CDR3 DNA reads as TGTGCCAGCAGTGAACGGCGGACTAGCGGGCCCTACGAGCAGTACTTC. This encodes CASSERRTSGPYEQYF. Looking up the rest from reference TRBV2 and TRBJ2-7 gives the full variable domain: EPEVTQTPSHQVTQMGQEVILRCVPISNHLYFYWYRQILGQKVEFLVSFYNNEISEKSEIFDDQFSVERPDGSNFTLKIRSTKLEDSAMYFCASSERRTSGPYEQYFGPGTRLTVT.

V gene TRBV21-1 combines with J gene TRBJ2-5; the table's D call of TRBD1 was not tested on the DNA. TRBV21-1 corresponds to a pseudogene. This CDR3 is 17 amino acids long. The CDR3 DNA follows: TGTGCCAGCAGCCTACCGACCCCCACAGGGGGCGAAGAGACCCAGTACTTC. Encoded protein: CASSLPTPTGGEETQYF.

Comments on this clone: Other nucleotide sequences in the sample specify the same CDR3. This rearrangement joins TRBV5-6 to TRBJ1-5, with no clear D. Germline V gene data show CDR1 as SGHDT and CDR2 as YYEEEE. There are 14 residues in the CDR3. The V and J ends lost 0 bases and 2 bases respectively, with 6 bases between them. The CDR3 nucleotides read TGTGCCAGCAGCTTGGGGGGAGGCAATCAGCCCCAGCATTTT. Its translation is CASSLGGGNQPQHF. The entire variable domain, with the rest obtained from reference TRBV5-6 and TRBJ1-5, is as follows: DAGVTQSPTHLIKTRGQQVTLRCSPKSGHDTVSWYQQALGQGPQFIFQYYEEEERQRGNFPDRFSGHQFPNYSSELNVNALLLGDSALYLCASSLGGGNQPQHFGDGTRLSIL.

This sequence joins TRBV28 and TRBJ1-1, with D perhaps TRBD1 (6 bases). The CDR3 totals 12 residues. Germline CDR1 and CDR2: MDHEN and SYDVKM. The V end lost 2 bases, the J end lost 7 bases, and 8 bases lay between the germline ends. The CDR3 sequence is CASSLRGDEAFF. DNA of the CDR3: TGTGCCAGCAGTTTAAGGGGGGATGAAGCTTTCTTT.

Details on this clone: The same CDR3 is also encoded by other DNA sequences in this sample. The J gene is TRBJ2-1, the V gene TRBV7-9; D possibly matches TRBD1 or TRBD2 (5 bases each). V shed 0 bases and J shed 5 bases, with 8 bases lying between them. The CDR3 loop spans 14 amino acids. Germline V lookup: CDR1 SEHNR, CDR2 FQNEAQ (reference sequence). Here the CDR3 reads CASSLAGPHNEQFF. The CDR3 nucleotides are TGTGCCAGCAGCTTAGCGGGACCTCACAATGAGCAGTTCTTC.